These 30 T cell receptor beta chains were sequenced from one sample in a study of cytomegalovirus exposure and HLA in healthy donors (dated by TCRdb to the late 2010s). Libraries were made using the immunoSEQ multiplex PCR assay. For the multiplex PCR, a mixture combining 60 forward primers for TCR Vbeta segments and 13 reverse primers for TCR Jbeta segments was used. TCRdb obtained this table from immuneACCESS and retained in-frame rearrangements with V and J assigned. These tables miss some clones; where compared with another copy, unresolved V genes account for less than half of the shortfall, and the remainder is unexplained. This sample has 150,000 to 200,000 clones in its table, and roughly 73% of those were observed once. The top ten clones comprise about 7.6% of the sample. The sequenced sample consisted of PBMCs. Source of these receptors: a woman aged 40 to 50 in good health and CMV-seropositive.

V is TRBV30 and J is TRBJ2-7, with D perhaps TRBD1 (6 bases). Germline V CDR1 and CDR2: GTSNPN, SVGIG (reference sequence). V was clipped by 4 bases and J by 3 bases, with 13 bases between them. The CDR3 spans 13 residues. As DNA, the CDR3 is TGTGCCTGGACCGGTACAGGGTTCTACGAGCAGTACTTC. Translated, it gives CAWTGTGFYEQYF.

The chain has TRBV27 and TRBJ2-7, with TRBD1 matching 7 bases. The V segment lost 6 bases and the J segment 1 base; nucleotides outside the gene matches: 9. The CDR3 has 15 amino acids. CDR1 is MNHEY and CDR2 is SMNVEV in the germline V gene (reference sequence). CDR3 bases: TGTGCCAGCAGCACAGGGGTCTGGGGTTCCTACGAGCAGTACTTC. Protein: CASSTGVWGSYEQYF.

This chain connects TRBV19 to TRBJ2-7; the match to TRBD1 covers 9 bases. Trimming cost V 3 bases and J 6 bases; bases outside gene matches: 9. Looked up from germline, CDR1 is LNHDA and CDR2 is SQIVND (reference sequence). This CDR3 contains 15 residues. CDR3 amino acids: CASSMGPGQGREQYF. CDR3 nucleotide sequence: TGTGCCAGTAGTATGGGGCCGGGACAGGGTCGCGAGCAGTACTTC.

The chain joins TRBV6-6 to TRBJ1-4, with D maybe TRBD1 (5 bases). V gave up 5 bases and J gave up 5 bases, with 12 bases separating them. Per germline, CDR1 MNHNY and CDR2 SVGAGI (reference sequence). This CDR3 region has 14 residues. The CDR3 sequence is CASSTGGSNEKLFF. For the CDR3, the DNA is TGTGCCAGCAGTACGGGGGGGTCAAATGAAAAACTGTTTTTT.

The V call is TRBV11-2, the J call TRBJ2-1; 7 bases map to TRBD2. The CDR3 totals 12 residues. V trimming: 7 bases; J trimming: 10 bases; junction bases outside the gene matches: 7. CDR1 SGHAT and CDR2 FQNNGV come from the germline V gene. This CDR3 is CASNTLRGEQFF. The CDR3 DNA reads TGTGCCAGCAACACCCTGCGGGGGGAGCAGTTCTTC.

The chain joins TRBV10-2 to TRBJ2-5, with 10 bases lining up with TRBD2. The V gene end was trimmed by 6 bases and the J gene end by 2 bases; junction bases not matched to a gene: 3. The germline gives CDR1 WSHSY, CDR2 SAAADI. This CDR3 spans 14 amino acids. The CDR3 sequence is CASRRTSGQETQYF. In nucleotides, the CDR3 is TGCGCCAGCAGAAGGACTAGCGGACAAGAGACCCAGTACTTC.

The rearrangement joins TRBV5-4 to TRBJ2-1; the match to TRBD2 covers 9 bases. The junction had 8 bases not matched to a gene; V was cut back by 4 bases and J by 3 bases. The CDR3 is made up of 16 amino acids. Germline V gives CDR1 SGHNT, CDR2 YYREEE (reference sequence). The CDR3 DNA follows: TGTGCCAGCAGCCAGAGACTAGCGGATCGCTACAATGAGCAGTTCTTC. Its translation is CASSQRLADRYNEQFF.

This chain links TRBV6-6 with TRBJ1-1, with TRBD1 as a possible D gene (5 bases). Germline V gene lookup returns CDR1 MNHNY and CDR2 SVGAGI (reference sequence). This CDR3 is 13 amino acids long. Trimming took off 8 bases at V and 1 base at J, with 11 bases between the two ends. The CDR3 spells CASGYTGNTEAFF. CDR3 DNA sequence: TGTGCCAGCGGATACACAGGGAACACTGAAGCTTTCTTT.

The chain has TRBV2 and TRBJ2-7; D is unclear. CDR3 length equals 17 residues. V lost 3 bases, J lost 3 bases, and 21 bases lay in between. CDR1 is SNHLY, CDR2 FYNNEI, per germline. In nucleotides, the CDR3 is TGTGCCAGCAGTGATACTCGGGTGGCAGTGGGTAGCTACGAGCAGTACTTC. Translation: CASSDTRVAVGSYEQYF.

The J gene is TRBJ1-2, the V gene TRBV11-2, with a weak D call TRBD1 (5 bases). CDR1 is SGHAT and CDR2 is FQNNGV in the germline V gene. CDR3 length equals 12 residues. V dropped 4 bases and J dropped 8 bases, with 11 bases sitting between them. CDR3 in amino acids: CASSSQGQGYTF. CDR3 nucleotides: TGTGCCAGCAGCTCTCAGGGTCAAGGCTACACCTTC.

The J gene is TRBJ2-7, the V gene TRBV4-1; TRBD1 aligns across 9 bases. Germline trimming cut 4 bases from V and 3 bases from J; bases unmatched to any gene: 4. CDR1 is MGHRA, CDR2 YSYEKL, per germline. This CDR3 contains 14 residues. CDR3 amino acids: CASSRGQGGYEQYF. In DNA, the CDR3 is TGCGCCAGCAGCCGGGGACAGGGCGGCTACGAGCAGTACTTC.

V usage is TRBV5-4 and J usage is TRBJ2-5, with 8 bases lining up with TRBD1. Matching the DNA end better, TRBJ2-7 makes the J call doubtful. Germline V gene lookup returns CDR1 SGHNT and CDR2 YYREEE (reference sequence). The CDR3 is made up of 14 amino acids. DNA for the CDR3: TGTGCCAGCAGCTGGGACAGGAGCTCCTACGAGCAGTACTTC. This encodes CASSWDRSSYEQYF.

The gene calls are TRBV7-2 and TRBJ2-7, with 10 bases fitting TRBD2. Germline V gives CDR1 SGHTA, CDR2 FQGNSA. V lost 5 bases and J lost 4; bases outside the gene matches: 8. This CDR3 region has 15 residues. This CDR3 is CASSIGLAVGYEQYF. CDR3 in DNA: TGTGCCAGCAGCATAGGACTAGCGGTAGGGTACGAGCAGTACTTC.

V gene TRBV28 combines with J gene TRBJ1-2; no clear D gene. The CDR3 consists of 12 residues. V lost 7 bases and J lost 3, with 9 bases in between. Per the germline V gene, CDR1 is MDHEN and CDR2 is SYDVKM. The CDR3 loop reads CASTPAHYGYTF. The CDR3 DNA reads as TGTGCCAGCACCCCTGCGCACTATGGCTACACCTTC.

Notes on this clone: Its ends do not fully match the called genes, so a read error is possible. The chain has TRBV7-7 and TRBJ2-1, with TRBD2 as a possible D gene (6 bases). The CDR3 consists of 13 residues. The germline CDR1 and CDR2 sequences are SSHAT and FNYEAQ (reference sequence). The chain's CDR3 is CASSLDYNNEQFF. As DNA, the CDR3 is TGTGCTAGCAGCTTGGACTACAACAATGAGCAGTTCTTC.

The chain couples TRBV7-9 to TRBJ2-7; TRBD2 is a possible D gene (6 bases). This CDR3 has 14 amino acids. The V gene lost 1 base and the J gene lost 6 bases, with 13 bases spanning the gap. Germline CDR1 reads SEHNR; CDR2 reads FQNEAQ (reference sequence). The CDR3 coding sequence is TGTGCCAGCAGCTTAGGACCGGGAGTCGTCGAGCAGTACTTC. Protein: CASSLGPGVVEQYF.

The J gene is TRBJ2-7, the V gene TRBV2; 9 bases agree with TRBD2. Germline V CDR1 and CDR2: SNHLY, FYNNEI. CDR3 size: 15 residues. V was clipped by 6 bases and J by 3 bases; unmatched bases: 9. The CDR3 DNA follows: TGTGCCAGCAGCCAGCTGACTAGCGGATTCTACGAGCAGTACTTC. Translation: CASSQLTSGFYEQYF.

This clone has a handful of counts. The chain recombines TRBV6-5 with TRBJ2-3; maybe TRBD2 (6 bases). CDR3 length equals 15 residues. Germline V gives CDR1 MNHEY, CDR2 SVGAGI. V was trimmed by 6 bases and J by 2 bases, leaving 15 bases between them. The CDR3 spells CASRDSGSYTDTQYF. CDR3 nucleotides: TGTGCCAGCAGGGATAGCGGATCCTACACAGATACGCAGTATTTT.

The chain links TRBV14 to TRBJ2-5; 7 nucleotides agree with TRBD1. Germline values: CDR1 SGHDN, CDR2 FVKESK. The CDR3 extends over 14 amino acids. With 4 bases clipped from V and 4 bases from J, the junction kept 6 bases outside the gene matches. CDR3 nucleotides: TGTGCCAGCAGCCGACAGGGTATCGGAGAGACCCAGTACTTC. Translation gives CASSRQGIGETQYF.

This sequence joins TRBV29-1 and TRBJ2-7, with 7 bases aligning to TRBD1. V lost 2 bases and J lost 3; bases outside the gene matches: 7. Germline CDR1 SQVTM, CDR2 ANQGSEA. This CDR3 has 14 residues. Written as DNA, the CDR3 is TGCAGCGTTGAACTGGTCAGGGGGAACTACGAGCAGTACTTC. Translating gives CSVELVRGNYEQYF.

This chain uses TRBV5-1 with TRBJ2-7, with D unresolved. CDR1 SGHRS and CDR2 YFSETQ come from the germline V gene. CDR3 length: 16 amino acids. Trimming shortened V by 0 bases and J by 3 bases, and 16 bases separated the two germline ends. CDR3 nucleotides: TGCGCCAGCAGCTTGGGGTCTGGATACGACAACTACGAGCAGTACTTC. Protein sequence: CASSLGSGYDNYEQYF.

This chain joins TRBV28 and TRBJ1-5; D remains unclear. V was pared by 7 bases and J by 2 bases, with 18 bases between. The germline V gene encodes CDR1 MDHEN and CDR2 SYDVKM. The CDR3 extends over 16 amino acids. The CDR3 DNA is TGTGCCAGCACGAGCAGGAAACGGGATCGCAATCAGCCCCAGCATTTT. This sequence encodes CASTSRKRDRNQPQHF. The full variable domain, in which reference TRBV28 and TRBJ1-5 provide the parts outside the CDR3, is DVKVTQSSRYLVKRTGEKVFLECVQDMDHENMFWYRQDPGLGLRLIYFSYDVKMKEKGDIPEGYSVSREKKERFSLILESASTNQTSMYLCASTSRKRDRNQPQHFGDGTRLSIL.

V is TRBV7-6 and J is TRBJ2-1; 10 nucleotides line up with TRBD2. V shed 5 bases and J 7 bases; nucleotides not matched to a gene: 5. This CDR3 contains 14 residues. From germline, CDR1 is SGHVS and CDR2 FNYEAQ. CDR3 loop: CASSLLAGANEQFF. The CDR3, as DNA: TGTGCCAGCAGCCTTCTAGCGGGAGCGAATGAGCAGTTCTTC.

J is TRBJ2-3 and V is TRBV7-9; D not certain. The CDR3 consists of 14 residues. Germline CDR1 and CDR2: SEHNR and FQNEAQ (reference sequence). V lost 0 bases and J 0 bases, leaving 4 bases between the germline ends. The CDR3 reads CASSLAQSTDTQYF. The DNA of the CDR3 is TGTGCCAGCAGCTTAGCGCAGAGCACAGATACGCAGTATTTT.

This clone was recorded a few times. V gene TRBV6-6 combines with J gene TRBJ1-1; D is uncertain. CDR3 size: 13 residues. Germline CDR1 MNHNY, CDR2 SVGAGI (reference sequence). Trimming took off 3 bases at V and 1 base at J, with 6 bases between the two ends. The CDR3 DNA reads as TGTGCCAGCAGTTATTCAGAGAACACTGAAGCTTTCTTT. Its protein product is CASSYSENTEAFF.

Here the CDR3 reads CATSDILGGELFF. For the CDR3, the DNA is TGTGCCACCTCAGACATTTTGGGCGGGGAGCTGTTTTTT. This rearrangement joins TRBV19 to TRBJ2-2; no reliable D call. The CDR3 is 13 residues long. Trimming removed 10 bases at V and 7 bases at J, with 16 bases between. Per the germline V gene, CDR1 is LNHDA and CDR2 is SQIVND (reference sequence).

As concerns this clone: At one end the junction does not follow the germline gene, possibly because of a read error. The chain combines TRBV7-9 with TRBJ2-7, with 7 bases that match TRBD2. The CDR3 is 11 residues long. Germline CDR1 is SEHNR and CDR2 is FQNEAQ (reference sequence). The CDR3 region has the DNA TGTTCCAGCAGCTTAGGACTAGGTCAGTACTTC. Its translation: CSSSLGLGQYF.

The CDR3 loop is CASSPSREGHGNEQFF. CDR3 nucleotides: TGCGCCAGCAGCCCGTCTCGGGAGGGCCACGGGAATGAGCAGTTCTTC. This chain links TRBV5-1 with TRBJ2-1; 8 positions match TRBD2. The CDR3 is made up of 16 amino acids. Germline trimming cut 4 bases from V and 7 bases from J; bases unmatched to any gene: 13. Germline CDR1 reads SGHRS; CDR2 reads YFSETQ.

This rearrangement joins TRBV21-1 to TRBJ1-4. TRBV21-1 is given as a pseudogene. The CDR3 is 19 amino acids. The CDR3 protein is CASSNCSSWRLGAHEKLFF. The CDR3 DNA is TGTGCCAGCAGCAATTGCAGTTCCTGGAGGCTTGGCGCACATGAAAAACTGTTTTTT.

The CDR3 reads CASSPPGIRSTDTQYF. For the CDR3, the DNA is TGTGCCAGCTCACCACCCGGGATAAGGTCCACAGATACGCAGTATTTT. V and J are TRBV18 and TRBJ2-3; TRBD2 might be the D (5 bases). Germline V CDR1 and CDR2: KGHSH, LQKENI. This CDR3 contains 16 residues. Trimming cost V 0 bases and J 2 bases, with 12 bases left between them.